The 18 T cell receptor beta chains below all came from one sample that was sequenced in a study of shared clonotypes between healthy human individuals. Sequencing was performed with immunoSEQ multiplex PCR; in TCRdb, only in-frame clones are kept and a portion is missing. The sample holds about 800,000 clones, 90% to 97% seen once. Naive-designated CD8 cells lacked CD45RO, were positively enriched for CCR7, and omitted terminally differentiated effector memory CD45RA+ cells. Sequencing input: naive CD8+ T cells sorted from blood. These receptors all stem from a man under 40 in good health.

This clone was detected once. The chain has TRBV7-8 and TRBJ2-7; 10 bases align to TRBD2. The germline V gene has CDR1 SGHVS and CDR2 FQNEAQ. J gave up 11 bases and V 4 bases, and 11 bases lay outside the gene matches. CDR3 length: 14 residues. The CDR3 DNA sequence: TGTGCCAGCAGCTCCGGCCGGCTAGCGGGAGATAAGTACTTC. Protein: CASSSGRLAGDKYF.

The rearrangement joins TRBV7-6 to TRBJ2-3, with D maybe TRBD2 (6 bases). Germline assignment: CDR1 SGHVS and CDR2 FNYEAQ. V dropped 1 base and J dropped 4 bases, with 18 bases sitting between them. The CDR3 contains 17 residues. The CDR3 DNA is TGTGCCAGCAGCTTAGGGGACGGGGGTTCCCCCTCAGATACGCAGTATTTT. Its protein product is CASSLGDGGSPSDTQYF.

In DNA, the CDR3 is TGCAGCGTCTACCGGACGGGCTATGGCTACACCTTC. Translating it yields CSVYRTGYGYTF. V is TRBV29-1 and J is TRBJ1-2; D is ambiguous. The V end was cut by 6 bases, the J end by 4 bases, with 12 bases between. The CDR3 is made up of 12 amino acids. CDR1 is SQVTM, CDR2 ANQGSEA, per germline.

This sequence joins TRBV5-5 and TRBJ1-4; a weak D match, TRBD1 (5 bases). This CDR3 has 15 residues. V dropped 1 base and J dropped 7 bases, with 14 bases sitting between them. CDR1 is SGHKS, CDR2 YYEKEE, per germline (reference sequence). The CDR3 region is CASSLWWDVGEKLFF. The CDR3 nucleotides are TGTGCCAGCAGCTTGTGGTGGGACGTCGGTGAAAAACTGTTTTTT. The variable domain in full, completed from reference TRBV5-5 and TRBJ1-4, reads DAGVTQSPTHLIKTRGQQVTLRCSPISGHKSVSWYQQVLGQGPQFIFQYYEKEERGRGNFPDRFSARQFPNYSSELNVNALLLGDSALYLCASSLWWDVGEKLFFGSGTQLSVL.

This clone was seen once. The chain links TRBV6-1 to TRBJ2-5, with unresolved D. CDR3 length equals 14 residues. Germline values: CDR1 MNHNS, CDR2 SASEGT. With 2 bases removed from V and 5 bases from J, the gap between germline ends came to 12 bases. The CDR3 here is CASSEPGPLETQYF. For the CDR3, the DNA is TGTGCCAGCAGTGAACCGGGCCCTCTCGAGACCCAGTACTTC.

The chain uses TRBV7-9 and TRBJ1-2; a possible D gene is TRBD1 (6 bases). Germline V gives CDR1 SEHNR, CDR2 FQNEAQ (reference sequence). The CDR3 runs to 15 residues. V was trimmed by 0 bases and J by 4 bases, leaving 12 bases between them. The CDR3 sequence is CASSLARGGPYGYTF. The CDR3 DNA reads as TGTGCCAGCAGCTTAGCGCGGGGGGGCCCCTATGGCTACACCTTC.

CDR3 coding DNA: TGTGCCAGCAGCTTAGGGGCGGGAGGGGAAGAGCAGTACTTC. This encodes CASSLGAGGEEQYF. The chain carries TRBV13 and TRBJ2-7; 9 bases are shared with TRBD2. V was clipped by 0 bases and J by 7 bases; unmatched bases: 4. CDR1 and CDR2 (germline): PRHDT, FYEKMQ (reference sequence). The CDR3 is made up of 14 amino acids.

Details on this clone: Mismatch with germline at one junction end may stem from a read error. CDR3 sequence reads: CASSFDILRDSHEQYF. As DNA, the CDR3 is TGTGCCAGCAGCTTCGACATCCTCCGGGACTCCCACGAGCAGTACTTC. This chain connects TRBV7-2 to TRBJ2-7, with D possibly TRBD2 on 6 matching bases. The CDR3 loop spans 16 amino acids. The germline CDR1 and CDR2 sequences are SGHTA and FQGNSA.

J is TRBJ2-3 and V is TRBV4-1; D might be TRBD2 (6 bases). CDR3 length equals 16 residues. The ends were cut back, 1 base at V and 3 bases at J, with 14 bases in the middle. Germline CDR1 MGHRA, CDR2 YSYEKL. CDR3 sequence reads: CASSQVGGVGTDTQYF. CDR3 nucleotide sequence: TGCGCCAGCAGCCAAGTGGGGGGAGTGGGTACAGATACGCAGTATTTT.

This clone was found once. This chain connects TRBV13 to TRBJ1-5; tentatively, D is TRBD1 (5 bases). Germline values: CDR1 PRHDT, CDR2 FYEKMQ (reference sequence). V was pared by 8 bases and J by 4 bases, with 21 bases between. There are 16 residues in the CDR3. CDR3 protein: CASATRTAGINQPQHF. Written as DNA, the CDR3 is TGTGCCAGCGCAACAAGAACGGCAGGGATAAATCAGCCCCAGCATTTT.

Regarding this clone: The same CDR3 also results from other DNA sequences found in this sample. The chain carries TRBV6-5 and TRBJ2-7, with 13 bases aligning to TRBD2. Germline CDR1 reads MNHEY; CDR2 reads SVGAGI. The CDR3 has 15 amino acids. Trimming took 6 bases from V and 0 from J; bases not matched to a gene: 2. CDR3: CASSRTSGSSYEQYF. CDR3 sequence (DNA): TGTGCCAGCAGCCGGACTAGCGGGAGCTCCTACGAGCAGTACTTC.

The V call is TRBV29-1, the J call TRBJ2-2; possibly TRBD2 for D (6 bases). Germline CDR1 is SQVTM and CDR2 is ANQGSEA. Trimming removed 5 bases at V and 8 bases at J, with 12 bases between. This CDR3 spans 12 amino acids. The CDR3 loop reads CSVLGLRGELFF. CDR3 bases: TGCAGCGTTCTCGGACTACGGGGGGAGCTGTTTTTT.

This chain links TRBV11-2 with TRBJ2-1; 11 bases agree with TRBD2. J lost 0 bases, V lost 5 bases, and 3 bases had no gene match. Per germline, CDR1 SGHAT and CDR2 FQNNGV. This CDR3 has 16 amino acids. CDR3 coding DNA: TGTGCCAGCAGCGGACTAGCGGGCCGCTCCTACAATGAGCAGTTCTTC. This translates into CASSGLAGRSYNEQFF.

The chain links TRBV27 to TRBJ2-7; no clear D gene. The germline V gene encodes CDR1 MNHEY and CDR2 SMNVEV (reference sequence). Trimming shortened V by 7 bases and J by 3 bases, and 13 bases separated the two germline ends. The CDR3 runs to 13 residues. CDR3 in amino acids: CASTLGNGYEQYF. CDR3 coding DNA: TGTGCCAGCACCTTAGGGAACGGCTACGAGCAGTACTTC.

The chain is built from TRBV9 and TRBJ1-1; 7 bases agree with TRBD1. The junction had 5 bases not matched to a gene; V was cut back by 4 bases and J by 5 bases. Germline loops: CDR1 SGDLS, CDR2 YYNGEE. The CDR3 runs 13 residues. CDR3 sequence reads: CASSQSGGTEAFF. The CDR3, as DNA: TGTGCCAGCAGCCAATCAGGGGGAACTGAAGCTTTCTTT.

V and J are TRBV2 and TRBJ2-5; possible D gene TRBD2, 5 bases. V lost 4 bases and J 4 bases, leaving 16 bases between the germline ends. Germline V gene sequence: CDR1 SNHLY, CDR2 FYNNEI. The CDR3 totals 15 residues. The CDR3 here is CASSGRPPGGETQYF. CDR3 DNA sequence: TGTGCCAGCAGTGGGAGACCTCCAGGAGGAGAGACCCAGTACTTC.

The chain carries TRBV6-1 and TRBJ2-7, with D unclear. V was clipped by 3 bases and J by 2 bases, with 8 bases between them. Germline V gene data show CDR1 as MNHNS and CDR2 as SASEGT. This CDR3 has 13 amino acids. CDR3 in DNA: TGTGCCAGCAGTGACGTTCCGGCCTACGAGCAGTACTTC. Translating gives CASSDVPAYEQYF.

CDR3 residues: CASTPGGLNTGELFF. As DNA, the CDR3 is TGTGCCAGCACCCCGGGAGGCTTGAACACCGGGGAGCTGTTTTTT. This chain connects TRBV28 to TRBJ2-2; 7 nucleotides align to TRBD2. V was clipped by 7 bases and J by 1 base; unmatched bases: 6. Germline V CDR1 and CDR2: MDHEN, SYDVKM. The CDR3 runs 15 residues.